These T cell receptor beta chains were read from a single sample in a study of T cells in Graves' hyperthyroidism and ophthalmopathy. TCRdb processed the multiplex PCR reads anew with MiXCR; each CDR3 protein has one entry. Of hundreds of thousands of distinct CDR3 sequences listed, approximately 23% were seen once; the top ten hold about 60%. The specimen was blood. The receptors derive from a man aged 30 to 39 with Graves' ophthalmopathy. The CDR3 runs from the conserved cysteine through the conserved F or W. The D gene is left open where the match is weak. Rows may omit the clone size; those that give it use once, few, many or a size class.

j_call | clone_size | v_call | d_call | cdr3_nt | cdr3_aa
TRBJ1-3 | - | TRBV18 | - | TGTGCCAGCTCCGAAGGGTACACCATATATTTT | CASSEGYTIYF
TRBJ2-7 | - | TRBV11-2 | - | TGTGCCAGCAGTTTGGGACTCCACTACGAGCAGTACTTC | CASSLGLHYEQYF
TRBJ1-4 | - | TRBV5-1 | - | TGCGCCAGCAGCTTGGACAGGGCCGAAAAACTGTTTTTT | CASSLDRAEKLFF
TRBJ2-5 | - | TRBV27 | - | TGTGCCAGCAGTTCCCCCAGGGATGTCGGGGAGACCCAGTACTTC | CASSSPRDVGETQYF
TRBJ1-2 | many | TRBV29-1 | TRBD1 | TGCAGCGTTGAAGGGACAGGGTACTATGGCTACACCTTC | CSVEGTGYYGYTF
TRBJ2-1 | many | TRBV11-3 | - | TGTGCCAGCAGCTTAGAAGGAGGTCAACTTTACAATGAGCAGTTCTTC | CASSLEGGQLYNEQFF
TRBJ1-5 | few | TRBV2 | - | TGTGCCAGCAGTGAAGGCAGTAGGGACAATCAGCCCCAGCATTTT | CASSEGSRDNQPQHF
TRBJ2-3 | - | TRBV28 | - | TGTGCCAGCAGTTTCGGGGGCGTCGGCACAGATACGCAGTATTTT | CASSFGGVGTDTQYF
TRBJ2-5 | few | TRBV7-2 | TRBD1 | TGTGCCAGCAGCTTAGGAGGGCACAGGGGTAAGGTGGAGACCCAGTACTTC | CASSLGGHRGKVETQYF
TRBJ2-5 | few | TRBV28 | - | TGTGCCAGCAGTGAAAGACCGCGAAATTACCAAGAGACCCAGTACTTC | CASSERPRNYQETQYF
TRBJ2-5 | many | TRBV18 | - | TGTGCCAGCTCACCAACAGGGAGGGGAGAGACCCAGTACTTC | CASSPTGRGETQYF
TRBJ2-7 | - | TRBV30 | - | TGTGCCTGGAGTGAGGAAGGAGGGGGAATTAGCTCCTACGAGCAGTACTTC | CAWSEEGGGISSYEQYF
TRBJ1-2 | - | TRBV5-1 | - | TGCGCCAGCAGCTCCTTAGGACAGCCCGAAATCTATGGCTACACCTTC | CASSSLGQPEIYGYTF
TRBJ2-3 | - | TRBV20-1 | TRBD2 | TGCAGTGCTAGAGATACCCCCGGAGCGGGAGGGCGGACTAGCACAGATACGCAGTATTTT | CSARDTPGAGGRTSTDTQYF